The clone carrying this T cell receptor delta chain was found a few times. The sample is drawn from a study of gamma-delta chains in newborns, infants, children. The overall study: Innate gammadelta T cells reportedly expand polyclonally right after birth, driven by microbial exposure, per the title.

TCRdb re-processed the reads via CATT. This table has over 12,000 delta-chain clones, less than 9.5% appearing once. With 2 bases clipped from V and 0 bases from J, the junction kept 5 bases outside the gene matches. The CDR3 is made up of 19 amino acids. CDR1 is GEAIGNYY and CDR2 is EKD in the germline V gene. The TCR originated in a child who was a newborn, infant or young child, either healthy, febrile or measles-vaccinated (not recorded which). The sequenced material came from blood. The chain links TRDV2 to TRDJ3; 11 nucleotides agree with TRDD3. CDR3 protein: CACDILGDTHSWDTRQMFF. The CDR3 nucleotides are TGTGCCTGTGACATCCTGGGGGATACCCACTCCTGGGACACCCGACAGATGTTTTTC.